The entry below gives a single T cell receptor (beta chain) sequence along with its context. The antigen remains unidentified. This entry is derived from a study of T cell responses to AZD1222 COVID-19 vaccine. Study-level findings and limits: Scientists sampled the repertoires only once the peak T cell response had passed.

Data came from immunoSEQ multiplex PCR; TCRdb stores just in-frame clones and leaves some out. Of approximately 72,000 clones in the sample, around 89% were seen once. This CDR3 region has 13 residues. With V trimmed by 1 base and J by 7 bases, 2 bases remained unmatched. Second doses were pooled across both intervals (about 4 or about 12 weeks). The TCR comes from an adult who received the AZD1222 COVID-19 vaccine. The chain combines TRBV12-3 or TRBV12-4 with TRBJ1-2; 8 positions match TRBD1. The sequencing here drew on peripheral blood, taken 28 days after the second AZD1222 dose. The CDR3 reads CASSLGDRGGYTF. DNA for the CDR3: TGTGCCAGCAGTTTAGGAGACAGGGGTGGCTACACCTTC.